Below, 9 T cell receptor beta chains from the same sample are listed, as sequenced in a study of CD8+ T cells in alopecia areata. The treatment here: oral pan-JAK inhibitor, 5-10 mg twice daily. Extraction and reverse transcription of RNA yielded cDNA as the sequencing template. This table comes from immunoSEQ multiplex PCR, and its TCRdb copy is limited to in-frame clones, with some not included. This table has over 95,000 clones, roughly 50% appearing once. Specimen: CD4+ T cells sorted from blood, collected at week 24, from a patient treated with tofacitinib. The origin of the receptors is a human donor with alopecia areata.

This clone has only a few counts. CDR3 sequence (DNA): TGTGCCAGCAGCCGCAGCAAAGGTCGCTACGAGCAGTACTTC. Its translation: CASSRSKGRYEQYF. The chain joins TRBV7-2 to TRBJ2-7; no firm D call. The CDR3 totals 14 residues. V was pared by 5 bases and J by 3 bases, with 14 bases between. The germline V gene encodes CDR1 SGHTA and CDR2 FQGNSA.

This clone showed up just a few times. V usage is TRBV23-1 and J usage is TRBJ1-4; the D gene is possibly TRBD1 (6 bases). Being an ORF, TRBV23-1 has a function that is uncertain. Trimming cost V 9 bases and J 7 bases, with 12 bases left between them. CDR3 length equals 12 residues. Here the CDR3 reads CARQGGGEKLFF. In DNA form, the CDR3 reads TGCGCCAGACAGGGCGGCGGTGAAAAACTGTTTTTT.

This CDR3 is CASRDGPPESSSYNEQFF. The CDR3 DNA reads as TGTGCCAGCAGAGACGGCCCTCCGGAGAGTAGCTCCTACAATGAGCAGTTCTTC. The rearrangement uses TRBV27 and TRBJ2-1; D call uncertain. This CDR3 is built from 18 residues. Germline assignment: CDR1 MNHEY and CDR2 SMNVEV (reference sequence). Deletions cut 6 bases from V and 0 bases from J, with 21 bases between.

This clone was found a few times. This rearrangement joins TRBV5-6 to TRBJ2-2; D remains unclear. Trimming took off 1 base at V and 2 bases at J, with 6 bases between the two ends. The CDR3 consists of 14 residues. Germline V gene data show CDR1 as SGHDT and CDR2 as YYEEEE. The CDR3: CASSLMVNTGELFF. The CDR3 bases are TGTGCCAGCAGCTTGATGGTAAACACCGGGGAGCTGTTTTTT.

The rearrangement links TRBV25-1 to TRBJ2-5; D gene ambiguous. V lost 2 bases and J 6 bases, leaving 13 bases between the germline ends. This CDR3 has 14 residues. Germline values: CDR1 MGHDK, CDR2 SYGVNS. The CDR3 loop is CASSEPSSRKTQYF. Written as DNA, the CDR3 is TGTGCCAGCAGTGAACCTTCCAGTAGGAAGACCCAGTACTTC. The whole variable domain, remainder taken from reference TRBV25-1 and TRBJ2-5, is EADIYQTPRYLVIGTGKKITLECSQTMGHDKMYWYQQDPGMELHLIHYSYGVNSTEKGDLSSESTVSRIRTEHFPLTLESARPSHTSQYLCASSEPSSRKTQYFGPGTRLLVL.

The chain has TRBV29-1 and TRBJ1-2, with D possibly matching TRBD1 (5 bases). Germline V gene lookup returns CDR1 SQVTM and CDR2 ANQGSEA. The CDR3 covers 14 residues. Deletions cut 6 bases from V and 1 base from J, with 15 bases between. CDR3 DNA sequence: TGCAGCGTGGGGGAGGACGGTTATAACTATGGCTACACCTTC. Protein product: CSVGEDGYNYGYTF.

This chain joins TRBV29-1 and TRBJ1-1; no reliable D call. This CDR3 spans 10 amino acids. Germline-derived CDR1 and CDR2 are SQVTM and ANQGSEA. V was shortened by 7 bases and J by 8 bases, with 11 bases between the two germline ends. The CDR3 DNA reads TGCAGCGCCAAGACTAACGAAGCTTTCTTT. Its protein is CSAKTNEAFF.

The chain carries TRBV27 and TRBJ2-3, with D tentatively TRBD2 (6 bases). The CDR3 is made up of 15 amino acids. Between the trimmed V and J ends, which lost 2 bases and 2 bases, there was a span of 11 bases. Germline V gene sequence: CDR1 MNHEY, CDR2 SMNVEV (reference sequence). The CDR3 nucleotides are TGTGCCAGCAGTTTAGGGGCGGGGTTCACAGATACGCAGTATTTT. Its protein product is CASSLGAGFTDTQYF.

This clone has ten or more counts. This specimen includes other DNA sequences encoding the same CDR3. As DNA, the CDR3 is TGTGCCAGTAGTATAGAGACGGGAGCGATGAACACTGAAGCTTTCTTT. It encodes CASSIETGAMNTEAFF. The chain recombines TRBV19 with TRBJ1-1; D not resolved. V was cut by 0 bases and J by 0 bases, with 11 bases left in between. Germline V gene lookup returns CDR1 LNHDA and CDR2 SQIVND (reference sequence). There are 16 residues in the CDR3.